Each of the 20 T cell receptor beta chains below was sequenced from the same sample in a study of T cells after posttransplantation cyclophosphamide. Treatment was busulfan-fludarabine conditioning, a marrow graft, and cyclophosphamide on days +3 and +4. Generated by immunoSEQ multiplex PCR, the TCRdb table keeps only in-frame clones and is missing some. The repertoire holds tens of thousands of clones, with about 77% as singletons. The sequences come from CD4+ T cells sorted from blood, collected around 2,000 days after a stem cell transplant with posttransplant cyclophosphamide. All receptors come from a female patient aged 35 to 55 who received an allogeneic stem cell transplant from a related donor, was CMV-positive, and had no GVHD. Some T cells may originate from the graft donor.

V and J are TRBV18 and TRBJ1-5; 7 bases fit TRBD1. Losses at the gene ends were 3 bases for V and 0 bases for J; bases not matched to a gene: 5. Germline V gene lookup returns CDR1 KGHSH and CDR2 LQKENI. CDR3 length equals 16 residues. The CDR3 region has the DNA TGTGCCAGCTCACCGGCACAGGGGTATAGCAATCAGCCCCAGCATTTT. Protein product: CASSPAQGYSNQPQHF. Variable domain in full (rest from reference TRBV18 and TRBJ1-5): NAGVMQNPRHLVRRRGQEARLRCSPMKGHSHVYWYRQLPEEGLKFMVYLQKENIIDESGMPKERFSAEFPKEGPSILRIQQVVRGDSAAYFCASSPAQGYSNQPQHFGDGTRLSIL.

The genes are TRBV5-6 and TRBJ2-7; D is perhaps TRBD2 (6 bases). The CDR3 sequence is 14 residues long. The germline CDR1 and CDR2 sequences are SGHDT and YYEEEE. CDR3 nucleotide sequence: TGTGGCTCTCGTAAGGCCGGGAGATCCTACGAGCAGTACTTC. Its protein is CGSRKAGRSYEQYF.

This sequence joins TRBV7-9 and TRBJ1-2; D call uncertain. This CDR3 comprises 13 residues. Deletions cut 5 bases from V and 5 bases from J, with 12 bases between. The germline V gene has CDR1 SEHNR and CDR2 FQNEAQ (reference sequence). For the CDR3, the DNA is TGTGCCAGCAGCCAGAGCCTGGAGTATGGCTACACCTTC. Amino acids: CASSQSLEYGYTF.

The V gene is TRBV21-1, the J gene TRBJ1-1; the DNA was not used to check the table's D call, TRBD1. TRBV21-1 is reported as a pseudogene. The CDR3 runs to 17 residues. Here the CDR3 reads CASSLQPPGQRITEAFF. The CDR3, as DNA: TGTGCCAGCAGCCTCCAACCTCCGGGACAGAGAATAACTGAAGCTTTCTTT.

Points on this clone: Its ends do not fully match the called genes, so a read error is possible. The chain recombines TRBV7-7 with TRBJ2-3, with 10 bases fitting TRBD2. From germline, CDR1 is SSHAT and CDR2 FNYEAQ (reference sequence). There are 16 residues in the CDR3. The CDR3 DNA follows: TGTGCTAGCAGCCATCAAGCGGGGGGGTTACCGGATACGCAGTATTTT. Protein product: CASSHQAGGLPDTQYF.

J is TRBJ2-3 and V is TRBV10-3; D possibly corresponds to TRBD2 (6 bases). From germline, CDR1 is ENHRY and CDR2 SYGVKD. CDR3 length: 17 residues. V was pared by 7 bases and J by 1 base, with 21 bases between. This chain's CDR3 is CAITETPLAPGTDTQYF. The CDR3 DNA reads as TGTGCCATCACCGAAACCCCCCTAGCGCCGGGCACAGATACGCAGTATTTT.

CDR3 protein: CASAPPDSPALWGYTF. The DNA for the CDR3 is TGTGCCAGCGCCCCCCCGGACAGTCCGGCCCTTTGGGGCTACACCTTC. J is TRBJ1-2 and V is TRBV27; D is perhaps TRBD1 (6 bases). Between the trimmed V and J ends, which lost 8 bases and 8 bases, there was a span of 27 bases. CDR1 MNHEY and CDR2 SMNVEV come from the germline V gene (reference sequence). The CDR3 extends over 16 amino acids.

V gene TRBV6-6 combines with J gene TRBJ2-1, with D possibly TRBD2 on 6 matching bases. The length of the CDR3 is 13 residues. The germline gives CDR1 MNHNY, CDR2 SVGAGI (reference sequence). The V and J ends lost 5 bases and 4 bases respectively, with 9 bases between them. The CDR3 region has the DNA TGTGCCAGCAGTCGGGACTCATACAATGAGCAGTTCTTC. It translates to CASSRDSYNEQFF.

The chain couples TRBV5-1 to TRBJ1-1, with D perhaps TRBD1 (5 bases). Germline loops: CDR1 SGHRS, CDR2 YFSETQ. Trimming removed 3 bases from V and 0 bases from J, with 12 bases in between. The CDR3 covers 15 residues. The CDR3 sequence: CASSWGGSVNTEAFF. The CDR3 DNA reads as TGCGCCAGCAGCTGGGGCGGTTCCGTGAACACTGAAGCTTTCTTT. Using reference TRBV5-1 and TRBJ1-1 for the parts outside the CDR3, the full variable domain is KAGVTQTPRYLIKTRGQQVTLSCSPISGHRSVSWYQQTPGQGLQFLFEYFSETQRNKGNFPGRFSGRQFSNSRSEMNVSTLELGDSALYLCASSWGGSVNTEAFFGQGTRLTVV.

This clone was counted between two and nine times. The genes are TRBV6-5 and TRBJ1-6; 10 positions match TRBD1. The V segment lost 5 bases and the J segment 11 bases; nucleotides outside the gene matches: 9. CDR3 size: 15 residues. Germline loops: CDR1 MNHEY, CDR2 SVGAGI. Here the CDR3 DNA reads TGTGCCAGCAGTCGATACGACAGGGGGCGTACACCCCTCCACTTT. It codes for CASSRYDRGRTPLHF.

V gene TRBV15 combines with J gene TRBJ2-3; the match to TRBD1 covers 8 bases. CDR3 size: 17 residues. Germline V gene lookup returns CDR1 LNHNV and CDR2 YYDKDF (reference sequence). V was pared by 4 bases and J by 3 bases, with 12 bases of the junction left unmatched. Here the CDR3 DNA reads TGTGCCACCAGCAACCTCCTAGGGGGACAGGCAACAGATACGCAGTATTTT. Residues: CATSNLLGGQATDTQYF.

This clone was seen once. CDR3 nucleotides: TGCAGCGTTGAACCAGGGTTGAACACTGAAGCTTTCTTT. This encodes CSVEPGLNTEAFF. The chain links TRBV29-1 to TRBJ1-1, with a weak D call TRBD1 (5 bases). CDR1 SQVTM and CDR2 ANQGSEA come from the germline V gene. This CDR3 is 13 amino acids long. Between the trimmed V and J ends, which lost 2 bases and 0 bases, there was a span of 7 bases.

The rearrangement links TRBV4-3 to TRBJ1-1; no firm D call. CDR3 size: 17 residues. Trimming removed 1 base from V and 3 bases from J, with 18 bases in between. Germline V lookup: CDR1 LGHNA, CDR2 YSLEER. In nucleotides, the CDR3 is TGCGCCAGCAGCCAAGTTGCGGGGATCACAAGTCACACTGAAGCTTTCTTT. It codes for CASSQVAGITSHTEAFF.

V is TRBV5-4 and J is TRBJ1-2; possible D gene TRBD1, 5 bases. Germline CDR1 SGHNT, CDR2 YYREEE (reference sequence). V was trimmed by 3 bases and J by 6 bases, leaving 15 bases between them. The CDR3 covers 14 residues. This chain's CDR3 is CASSSLGGLDGYTF. The CDR3 DNA is TGTGCCAGCAGCTCCCTCGGGGGACTGGATGGCTACACCTTC.

The J gene is TRBJ2-1, the V gene TRBV19; 14 nucleotides agree with TRBD2. Germline CDR1 reads LNHDA; CDR2 reads SQIVND (reference sequence). The V gene end was trimmed by 6 bases and the J gene end by 4 bases; junction bases not matched to a gene: 2. The CDR3 has 15 residues. CDR3 loop: CASRGTSGGYNEQFF. The CDR3 DNA follows: TGTGCCAGTAGGGGGACTAGCGGGGGATACAATGAGCAGTTCTTC.

In DNA, the CDR3 is TGTGCCAGCAGTAATGATGCAGGTTACAATGAGCAGTTCTTC. Residues: CASSNDAGYNEQFF. The rearrangement joins TRBV2 to TRBJ2-1, with D hard to call. Between the trimmed V and J ends, which lost 5 bases and 4 bases, there was a span of 12 bases. Germline CDR1 SNHLY, CDR2 FYNNEI. This CDR3 is 14 amino acids long.

The chain joins TRBV5-1 to TRBJ2-7, with TRBD2 identical over 9 bases. The CDR3 sequence is 16 residues long. Germline CDR1 is SGHRS and CDR2 is YFSETQ. The J segment lost 0 bases and the V segment lost 1 base, leaving 5 bases of the junction unmatched. CDR3 sequence reads: CASSLILAGYSYEQYF. The CDR3 DNA reads as TGCGCCAGCAGCTTGATTCTAGCGGGGTACTCCTACGAGCAGTACTTC.

This chain connects TRBV2 to TRBJ2-3, with D tentatively TRBD2 (6 bases). CDR1 is SNHLY and CDR2 is FYNNEI in the germline V gene. Trimming stripped 6 bases from V and 7 bases from J, with 23 bases between. The CDR3 extends over 16 amino acids. The CDR3 loop reads CASRRSTGTVLNTQYF. CDR3 in DNA: TGTGCCAGCAGGCGTTCTACCGGGACTGTTCTGAATACGCAGTATTTT.

CDR3 sequence (DNA): TGTGCTAGTGGTTTGGTACAGGGGACAGGGGCGAACACTGAAGCTTTCTTT. It yields the protein CASGLVQGTGANTEAFF. The rearrangement links TRBV12-5 to TRBJ1-1, with TRBD1 matching 10 bases. J gave up 1 base and V 0 bases, and 5 bases lay outside the gene matches. Germline CDR1 LGHNT, CDR2 FRNRAP. The CDR3 is 17 residues long.

The V and J genes are TRBV7-2 and TRBJ2-7, with D perhaps TRBD1 (5 bases). V lost 5 bases, J lost 3 bases, and 11 bases lay in between. Germline values: CDR1 SGHTA, CDR2 FQGNSA. CDR3 length: 13 amino acids. The CDR3 reads CASSPIGHYEQYF. The CDR3 coding sequence is TGTGCCAGCAGCCCTATAGGACACTACGAGCAGTACTTC.